Described below is a single TCR beta chain sequence and its context. The CDR3 has 14 amino acids. V was trimmed by 2 bases and J by 3 bases, leaving 12 bases between them. Germline V gene sequence: CDR1 SGHNT, CDR2 YYREEE (reference sequence). About 0.5 to 1 ug RNA was reverse transcribed with random hexamers. Across 54 Vbeta and 13 Jbeta, immunoSEQ multiplex PCR amplified TCR beta CDR3. TCRdb reprocessed the immunoSEQ multiplex PCR reads with MiXCR, giving one entry per CDR3 protein. The sample lists about 300,000 distinct CDR3 sequences; roughly 94% were seen once. The data stem from a study of CD8 T cells in Susac syndrome.

The V gene is TRBV5-4, the J gene TRBJ2-7; D tentatively reads TRBD1 or TRBD2 (6 bases each). The source is a human donor with multiple sclerosis. The sequencing sample was made of CD4+ T cells from PBMCs. CDR3 in amino acids: CASSFGGRDYEQYF. DNA of the CDR3: TGTGCCAGCAGCTTTGGGGGGCGAGACTACGAGCAGTACTTC.